A single sample is the source of the 3 T cell receptor beta chains below, sequenced in a study of cytomegalovirus exposure and HLA in healthy donors. The PCR employed 60 Vbeta primers together with 13 Jbeta primers. Produced via immunoSEQ multiplex PCR; TCRdb's table is partial and in-frame only. The sample lists 100,000 or so clones; approximately 70% were seen once. Sequencing input: PBMCs. The source of these receptors is a man aged 25-45 years in good health and CMV-seropositive.

The chain has TRBV6-1 and TRBJ2-3, with TRBD2 matching 9 bases. The CDR3 runs to 15 residues. The V and J ends lost 7 bases and 6 bases, in that order; junction bases with no gene match: 11. Germline CDR1 and CDR2: MNHNS and SASEGT. This CDR3 is CASTIAGAEDDTQYF. CDR3 DNA sequence: TGTGCCAGCACAATAGCGGGGGCCGAGGATGATACGCAGTATTTT.

This clone appeared a single time. The chain joins TRBV4-1 to TRBJ1-2; D uncertain. The CDR3 has 14 amino acids. Trimming took 0 bases from V and 2 from J, leaving 7 bases between them. Germline-derived CDR1 and CDR2 are MGHRA and YSYEKL. Here the CDR3 DNA reads TGCGCCAGCAGCCAAGATATAAGCAACTATGGCTACACCTTC. Translating gives CASSQDISNYGYTF.

The V and J genes are TRBV11-2 and TRBJ2-1, with 11 bases fitting TRBD2. V was pared by 6 bases and J by 9 bases, with 4 bases of the junction left unmatched. CDR1 SGHAT and CDR2 FQNNGV come from the germline V gene. The CDR3 has 13 amino acids. DNA of the CDR3: TGTGCCAGCAGGACTAGCGGGGTGGGTGAGCAGTTCTTC. It yields the protein CASRTSGVGEQFF.